A selection of T cell receptor beta chains follows, all from one sample in a study of T-cell reconstitution after alpha-beta-depleted transplantation in children. MiXCR, applied by TCRdb to the PCR reads, yields one record per CDR3 protein. This sample yields roughly 500,000 distinct CDR3 sequences, of which less than 35% are seen a single time; approximately 2.3% belongs to the top ten. The specimen was PBMCs from the stem cell graft donor, collected from the stem cell graft. The receptor source for this set is a human donor who donated a stem cell graft to a child with aplastic anemia. Both conserved end residues are part of each CDR3. The D gene is left open where the match is weak. A row's size may be missing; if present it is once, few, many or a size class.

TRBV14	-	TRBJ2-3	TRBD2	TGTGCCAGCAGCCCCGCAGCGGGAGCCGGAGATACGCAGTATTTT	CASSPAAGAGDTQYF
TRBV12-3/TRBV12-4	-	TRBJ1-1	TRBD1	TGTGCCAGCAGTTTCTTAGGTACAGGGGACACTGAAGCTTTCTTT	CASSFLGTGDTEAFF
TRBV7-3	few	TRBJ2-3	TRBD2	TGTGCCAGCAGCTCGGCGGGAGTGGATACGCAGTATTTT	CASSSAGVDTQYF
TRBV20-1	few	TRBJ2-1	TRBD1	TGCAGTGCTAGAGACGGACAGGGAACCTACAATGAGCAGTTCTTC	CSARDGQGTYNEQFF
TRBV5-1	once	TRBJ1-2	-	TGCGCCAGCAGCACGGGGACGGCGGCCAGAGCCACTTCCTATGGCTACACCTTC	CASSTGTAARATSYGYTF
TRBV5-5	few	TRBJ2-1	-	TGTGCCAGCAATCATTGGGGGGCCCTCTCCTACAATGAGCAGTTCTTC	CASNHWGALSYNEQFF
TRBV5-6	few	TRBJ2-1	TRBD2	TGTGCCAGCAGCTTGGCCTTACTAGCGGGAGGGAATGAGCAGTTCTTC	CASSLALLAGGNEQFF
TRBV12-3/TRBV12-4	-	TRBJ2-2	TRBD1	TGTGCCAGCACCCACAGGGGGCGGGAGCTGTTTTTT	CASTHRGRELFF
TRBV3-1	-	TRBJ2-5	-	TGTGCCAGCAGCCCCGCGCATGTGGTGACGGGGGAGACCCAGTACTTC	CASSPAHVVTGETQYF
TRBV4-2	few	TRBJ2-2	TRBD2	TGTGCCAGCAGCCCACTACCCAGCGGGAGGGGCGGGAACACCGGGGAGCTGTTTTTT	CASSPLPSGRGGNTGELFF
TRBV29-1	many	TRBJ2-5	TRBD2	TGCAGCTTTGAATCTGGACTAGCGGGACGGACTCAGACCCAGTACTTC	CSFESGLAGRTQTQYF
TRBV20-1	many	TRBJ1-1	-	TGCAGTGCGTCCGACGGGACGGCGAACACTGAAGCTTTCTTT	CSASDGTANTEAFF
TRBV12-3/TRBV12-4	few	TRBJ2-1	-	TGTGCCAGCAAGGGCAACTTGGGTGAGCAGTTCTTC	CASKGNLGEQFF
TRBV20-1	few	TRBJ1-6	-	TGCAGTGCTAGATCACCGGGACTTTCTAGCTCCTATAATTCACCCCTCCACTTT	CSARSPGLSSSYNSPLHF
TRBV7-8	few	TRBJ1-2	-	TGTGCCAGCAGCTTAGACTCCGGCAAGGGGAGCTATGGCTACACCTTC	CASSLDSGKGSYGYTF
TRBV18	-	TRBJ1-1	-	TGTGCCAGCTCACCGACCAGGGGAATGAACACTGAAGCTTTCTTT	CASSPTRGMNTEAFF
TRBV4-3	-	TRBJ2-5	-	TGCGCCAGCAGCCAAGAAAAGGGACTGCTCCAAGAGACCCAGTACTTC	CASSQEKGLLQETQYF
TRBV10-3	few	TRBJ2-1	TRBD1	TGTGCCACAACAGGGGGGAACAATGAGCAGTTCTTC	CATTGGNNEQFF
TRBV18	-	TRBJ2-1	-	TGTGCCAGCTCACCACCGGGTTGGAGGGCCGACAATGAGCAGTTCTTC	CASSPPGWRADNEQFF
TRBV25-1	once	TRBJ1-2	TRBD1	TGTGCCAGCAGCGCGACAGGGAGTTCGGATGGCTACACCTTC	CASSATGSSDGYTF
TRBV9	once	TRBJ2-1	-	TGTGCCAGCAGCGTAGATCCAGCGGAGACCTACAATGAGCAGTTCTTC	CASSVDPAETYNEQFF
TRBV6-2/TRBV6-3	few	TRBJ2-3	TRBD2	TGTGCCAGCCGGACTAGCGGGGATGCAAGAGATACGCAGTATTTT	CASRTSGDARDTQYF
TRBV6-1	few	TRBJ1-1	TRBD1	TGTGCCAGCAGTGGGACAGGGATCAGGAACACTGAAGCTTTCTTT	CASSGTGIRNTEAFF
TRBV7-2	few	TRBJ1-2	TRBD1	TGTGCCAGCAGCTTCAGACAGGGAAGAGGCTACACCTTC	CASSFRQGRGYTF
TRBV5-1	few	TRBJ2-6	-	TGCGCCAGCAGCTTGGGATCGGACCATGGGGCCAACGTCCTGACTTTC	CASSLGSDHGANVLTF
TRBV6-2/TRBV6-3	few	TRBJ2-1	TRBD2	TGTGCCAGCCAGTTCGCGGGGGTCCGGATTGAGCAGTTCTTC	CASQFAGVRIEQFF
TRBV7-9	-	TRBJ1-2	-	TGTGCCAGCAGCTTAGTCGGGAACTCGTATGGCTACACCTTC	CASSLVGNSYGYTF
TRBV29-1	once	TRBJ2-3	-	TGCAGCGTTGAAAAGTTCGGGAATACGCAGTATTTT	CSVEKFGNTQYF
TRBV3-1	-	TRBJ2-6	-	TGTGCCAGCAGCCAAGCGGAGGTGTCTGGGGCCAACGTCCTGACTTTC	CASSQAEVSGANVLTF
TRBV5-1	-	TRBJ2-3	-	TGTGCCAGCAGCTTGGGGGGCATAACAGATACGCAGTATTTT	CASSLGGITDTQYF
TRBV12-3/TRBV12-4	-	TRBJ2-1	-	TGTGCCAGCAGTTTACTAGGGCCTACCAATATAAGGAGCTCCTACAATGAGCAGTTCTTC	CASSLLGPTNIRSSYNEQFF
TRBV15	-	TRBJ1-1	TRBD1	TGTGCCACCAGCAGAGCCGGGACAGGGGGCTCCACTGAAGCTTTCTTT	CATSRAGTGGSTEAFF
TRBV29-1	-	TRBJ1-1	-	TGCAGCGTTGAGGTCGGCGGACCCGAAGCTTTCTTT	CSVEVGGPEAFF
TRBV28	-	TRBJ1-1	-	TGTGCCAGCAGTTTCTCAAGGTGGGGGGCCGGCACTGAAGCTTTCTTT	CASSFSRWGAGTEAFF
TRBV29-1	-	TRBJ1-3	-	TGCAGCGTTGAGACTTTAATAGGAAACACCATATATTTT	CSVETLIGNTIYF
TRBV7-2	few	TRBJ2-1	TRBD2	TGTGCCAGCAGCTCACCCCTAGCGGGAGGTCGGGAGCAGTTCTTC	CASSSPLAGGREQFF
TRBV10-3	-	TRBJ1-1	-	TGTGCCATCAGTGAGGGGGACTTGAACACTGAAGTTTTCTTT	CAISEGDLNTEVFF
TRBV27	few	TRBJ2-5	-	TGTGCCAGCAGTTTAATCGGGGTCTCTTCTTCGGAGACCCAGTACTTC	CASSLIGVSSSETQYF
TRBV7-9	few	TRBJ2-1	-	TGTGCCAGCAGCTGGGATTCGGGAGCGCTATCTGAGCAGTTCTTC	CASSWDSGALSEQFF
TRBV30	few	TRBJ2-2	-	TGTGCCTGGAGTTACCTGGGACAGAACACCGGGGAGCTGTTTTTT	CAWSYLGQNTGELFF
TRBV19	-	TRBJ2-3	-	TGTGCCAGTAGTGGGAGAGTAACAGATACGCAGTATTTT	CASSGRVTDTQYF
TRBV10-3	-	TRBJ1-2	TRBD1	TGTGCCATCAGCAGGGGGTCTAACTATGGCTACACCTTC	CAISRGSNYGYTF
TRBV7-2	-	TRBJ2-7	-	TGTGCCAGCACGACGGGCACCTACGAGCAGTACTTC	CASTTGTYEQYF
TRBV4-3	-	TRBJ2-1	TRBD2	TGCGCCAGCAGCCAAGATACTAGCGGGAGCTCCTACAATGAGCAGTTCTTC	CASSQDTSGSSYNEQFF
TRBV18	-	TRBJ1-3	-	TGTGCCAGCTCACCTCGGGGGCGATATTTTGGAAACACCATATATTTT	CASSPRGRYFGNTIYF
TRBV12-3/TRBV12-4	once	TRBJ2-7	TRBD2	TGTGCCAGCAGCCTAGCGGGAGCGGGCGACGAGCAGTACTTC	CASSLAGAGDEQYF
TRBV12-3/TRBV12-4	-	TRBJ2-2	TRBD2	TGTGCCAGCAGTTTAGCACTAGCGGGGAACACCGGGGAGCTGTTTTTT	CASSLALAGNTGELFF
TRBV28	-	TRBJ2-6	-	TGTGCCAGCATCTCAACAGGACACTTCGGGGCCAACGTCCTGACTTTC	CASISTGHFGANVLTF
TRBV29-1	-	TRBJ2-3	-	TGCAGCGTTGAAGAAGGACGGGGCTCGACAGATACGCAGTATTTT	CSVEEGRGSTDTQYF
TRBV28	few	TRBJ2-7	TRBD2	TGTGCCAGCAGTTTTAGGGGCGGGAGGATTTGGGGGGTCTCCTACGAGCAGTACTTC	CASSFRGGRIWGVSYEQYF
TRBV27	-	TRBJ2-1	-	TGTGCCAGCAGTTCTATCGGGGCTACTGGGAATGAGCAGTTCTTC	CASSSIGATGNEQFF
TRBV7-2	-	TRBJ2-5	TRBD2	TGTGCCAGCAGCTTAACCCCTAGCGGGAGTCTGGAGAAGACCCAGTACTTC	CASSLTPSGSLEKTQYF
TRBV30	-	TRBJ1-5	-	TGTGCCTGGAGTAGACCGGGACACCCAGGGATGCCCCAGCATTTT	CAWSRPGHPGMPQHF
TRBV12-3/TRBV12-4	many	TRBJ2-1	-	TGTGCCAGCAGTTTAGCGGGCAGATACAATGAGCAGTTCTTC	CASSLAGRYNEQFF
TRBV6-1	-	TRBJ1-5	-	TGTGCCAGCAGTGAAGGTTCAGGAACCTTTAGCAATCAGCCCCAGCATTTT	CASSEGSGTFSNQPQHF
TRBV18	-	TRBJ2-6	-	TGTGCCAGCTCAGTGGGAGGTACAGTCGTCCTGACTTTC	CASSVGGTVVLTF
TRBV20-1	-	TRBJ1-2	-	TGCAGTGCTAGAGCCCTACAGGGAATCTATGGCTACACCTTC	CSARALQGIYGYTF